This T cell receptor beta chain was identified in a study of beta chain features in type 1 diabetes. Per germline, CDR1 LNHDA and CDR2 SQIVND (reference sequence). V shed 3 bases and J 7 bases; nucleotides not matched to a gene: 7. The length of the CDR3 is 15 residues. What was sequenced were expressed TCRB transcripts, since all of the isolated RNA had been reverse transcribed. The assay was immunoSEQ multiplex PCR, and TCRdb's table has in-frame clones only and misses some. The sample carries a few hundred thousand clones, 15% to 20% recorded once. This TCR was sampled from a woman between 18 and 29 years old in good health. Sequencing used naive CD4+ T cells from blood. The chain couples TRBV19 to TRBJ2-1, with TRBD2 matching 9 bases. The CDR3 sequence is CASSMSGTSRNEQFF. Here the CDR3 DNA reads TGTGCCAGTAGTATGTCCGGGACTAGCAGGAATGAGCAGTTCTTC.